A selection of T cell receptor beta chains follows, all from one sample in a study of blood T cell repertoires in COVID-19. Sequencing was performed with immunoSEQ multiplex PCR; in TCRdb, only in-frame clones are kept and a portion is missing. The sample holds about 43,000 clones, approximately 90% seen once. Sequencing was performed on peripheral blood. These receptors were taken from a woman at least 80 years old with active COVID-19. Each CDR3 is given without its conserved first and last residue.

V gene,CDR3 protein
TRBV19,ASSIWSGQGAGEQY
TRBV28,ASSKTANNEQF
TRBV7-2,ASSPPGLAGAGGQF
TRBV14,ASSSRLVPKNIQY
TRBV2,ASSDEVTDTQY
TRBV7-2,ASSLGDSTHGYT
TRBV6-5,ASSYSGGNQPQH
TRBV6-1,ASSALPGQGKYEQY
TRBV7-3,ASSLSTSGGETQY
TRBV7-8,ASILLDTQY
TRBV2,ASSEFRDTGELF
TRBV11-2,ASSLRIGYGYT
TRBV9,ASSPGGHTGELF
TRBV7-2,ASSSLWKGIYGYT
TRBV27,ASSSYLLSGTSTDTQY
TRBV5-1,ASSLDRGDNSPLH
TRBV7-9,ASSPGGVIRDEQF
TRBV19,ASSIRLTGATDTQY
TRBV9,ASSVGLAGGTGELF
TRBV4-3,ASSLTRGNTEAF
TRBV19,ASSRGSGTDTQY
TRBV9,ASSVEGTSYEQY
TRBV5-6,ASSLLGKQGNSPLH
TRBV28,ASSDMTGADSPLH
TRBV12-3/TRBV12-4,ASSRQGLTEAF
TRBV18,ASHRAGGVSEQY
TRBV15,ATSRDRGGSQAF
TRBV30,AWSGLGAVGYT
TRBV5-1,ASSYRVGNYEQY
TRBV18,ASSPRNHNEAKGVYNEQF
TRBV6-6,ASSILKGRDYQPQH
TRBV9,ASSFTTSMNTGELF
TRBV15,ATSTRLAGSYEQY
TRBV10-2,AAGTYNEQF
TRBV18,ASSGTGPDTQY
TRBV30,AWSGTSGREQF
TRBV27,ASRRAGSNEKLF
TRBV4-3,ASSQVLAGNTEAF
TRBV7-9,ASSQATGDNEKLF
TRBV5-8,ASGHLNNYGYT
TRBV27,ASSSRGTFIFDEQY